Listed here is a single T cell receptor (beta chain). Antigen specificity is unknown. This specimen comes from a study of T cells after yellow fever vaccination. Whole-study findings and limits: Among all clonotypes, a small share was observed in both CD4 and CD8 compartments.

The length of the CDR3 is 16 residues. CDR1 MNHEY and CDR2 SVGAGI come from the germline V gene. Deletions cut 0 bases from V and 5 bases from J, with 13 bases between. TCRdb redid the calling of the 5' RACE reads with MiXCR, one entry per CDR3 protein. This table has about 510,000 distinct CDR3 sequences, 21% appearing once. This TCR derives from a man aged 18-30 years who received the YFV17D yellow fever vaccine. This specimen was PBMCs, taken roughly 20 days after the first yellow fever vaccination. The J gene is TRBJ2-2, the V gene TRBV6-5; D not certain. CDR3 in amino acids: CASSYSSLRPTGELFF. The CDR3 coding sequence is TGTGCCAGCAGTTACTCTTCCTTAAGACCGACCGGGGAGCTGTTTTTT.